This is a list of T cell receptor beta chains from one sample in a study of shared clonotypes between healthy human individuals. Generated by immunoSEQ multiplex PCR, the TCRdb table keeps only in-frame clones and is missing some. The sample shows under 850,000 clones, 92% of them seen only once. Sequencing was done on a sample of naive CD8+ T cells sorted from blood. The receptors come from a man aged 25 to 40 in good health. CDR3s include the opening cysteine and the closing phenylalanine or tryptophan.

TRBV7-9	TRBJ1-5	CASSQGEGGAGSQPQHF
TRBV27	TRBJ2-1	CASSFQDSPNNEQFF
TRBV5-4	TRBJ2-7	CASSPAGADYEQYF
TRBV27	TRBJ1-5	CASSPTFPAWGNQPQHF
TRBV7-9	TRBJ2-1	CASSAGTSRHNEQFF
TRBV7-9	TRBJ2-3	CAIDWRVVDTQYF
TRBV5-1	TRBJ2-1	CASTQHAGNEQFF
TRBV25-1	TRBJ2-7	CASSELDTSYEQYF
TRBV4-1	TRBJ2-1	CASSRGTGGPNEQFF
TRBV7-9	TRBJ2-3	CASSSTDTQYF
TRBV15	TRBJ1-5	CATEDLTGPRHF
TRBV19	TRBJ2-1	CASGTSSYNEQFF
TRBV4-3	TRBJ2-3	CASSQILGDPDTQYF
TRBV11-2	TRBJ2-2	CASSLVLAGAGELFF
TRBV9	TRBJ2-1	CASSVGLGVYNEQFF
TRBV30	TRBJ1-1	CAWSVVGSEAFF
TRBV6-5	TRBJ1-5	CASTAGTNQPQHF
TRBV27	TRBJ2-1	CASSLYSGGEQFF
TRBV18	TRBJ2-1	CASSPPLEGLAGFEDEQFF
TRBV15	TRBJ2-5	CATSELAGAGTQYF
TRBV19	TRBJ2-2	CASSILAPDGAGLAGGNTGELFF
TRBV29-1	TRBJ2-3	CSVEQRRTDTQYF
TRBV29-1	TRBJ2-6	CSVMDRGSPSGANVLTF
TRBV6-1	TRBJ2-7	CASSDPKELTEQGYEQYF
TRBV27	TRBJ1-2	CASSPGQGLYYGYTF
TRBV7-9	TRBJ1-1	CASSPVDRAKAFF
TRBV2	TRBJ1-1	CASEAPMNTEAFF
TRBV27	TRBJ2-7	CASSYPLGEQYF
TRBV29-1	TRBJ1-1	CSVDQTGLNTEAFF
TRBV5-4	TRBJ2-1	CASRTNTGSQFF
TRBV27	TRBJ2-7	CASKTLDSGHLKSYEQYF
TRBV7-9	TRBJ1-2	CASSLPGTVIYGYTF